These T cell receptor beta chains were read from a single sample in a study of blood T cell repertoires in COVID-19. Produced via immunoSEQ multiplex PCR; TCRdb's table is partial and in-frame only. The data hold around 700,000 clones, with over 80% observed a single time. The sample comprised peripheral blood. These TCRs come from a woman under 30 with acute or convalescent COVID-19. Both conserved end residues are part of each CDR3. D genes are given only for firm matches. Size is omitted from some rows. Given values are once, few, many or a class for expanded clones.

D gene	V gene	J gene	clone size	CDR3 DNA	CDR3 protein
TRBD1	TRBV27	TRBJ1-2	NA	TGTGCCAGCAGTTTACTGGCAGGGGGATTCGGCTACACCTTC	CASSLLAGGFGYTF
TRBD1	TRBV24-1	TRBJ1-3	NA	TGTGCCACCAGCAGTACAGGGGGCAACTCTGGAAACACCATATATTTT	CATSSTGGNSGNTIYF
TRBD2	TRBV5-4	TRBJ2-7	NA	TGTGCCAGCAGCTTGGTTAGCGGGTACGAGCAGTACTTC	CASSLVSGYEQYF
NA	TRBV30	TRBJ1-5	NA	TGTGCCTGGAGTGAAGGCAGCTGGGGAGTTAATAGCAATCAGCCCCAGCATTTT	CAWSEGSWGVNSNQPQHF
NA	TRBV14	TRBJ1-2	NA	TGTGCCAGCAGCCGGGGGGGTGTGCCTTTTGGCTACACCTTC	CASSRGGVPFGYTF
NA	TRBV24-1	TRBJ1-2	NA	TGTGCCACCAGTGATTGGGCGGGAAATGGCTACACCTTC	CATSDWAGNGYTF
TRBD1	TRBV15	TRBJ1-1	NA	TGTGCCACCAGCAGAGTTAGACGGACAGGGGGCCCGGGAGCTTTCTTT	CATSRVRRTGGPGAFF
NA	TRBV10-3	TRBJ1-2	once	TGTGCCATCAGTGTGGGCAGCCCAGCCGCCTATGGCTACACCTTC	CAISVGSPAAYGYTF
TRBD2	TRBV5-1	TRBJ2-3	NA	TGCGCCAGCAGCTCGGGACTAGCGGGCGCTAGCACAGATACGCAGTATTTT	CASSSGLAGASTDTQYF
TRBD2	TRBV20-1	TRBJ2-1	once	TGCAGTGCTAGTGGCGGGGGAAGGTTTGAGCAGTTCTTC	CSASGGGRFEQFF
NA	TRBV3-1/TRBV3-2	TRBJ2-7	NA	TGTGCCAGCAGCAAGACCCGACAGGTCCCCGGGGAGCAGTACTTC	CASSKTRQVPGEQYF
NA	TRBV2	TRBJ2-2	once	TGTGCCAGCAAGGCCAGGGTGACGAACACCGGGGAGCTGTTTTTT	CASKARVTNTGELFF
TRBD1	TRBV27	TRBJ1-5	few	TGTGCCAGCAGTTTTAAGGGGGCCTCTCAGCCCCAGCATTTT	CASSFKGASQPQHF
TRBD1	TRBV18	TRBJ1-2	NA	TGTGCCAGCTCACCACAGGGGGCCGGATATGGCTACACCTTC	CASSPQGAGYGYTF
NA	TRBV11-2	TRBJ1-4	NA	TGTGCCAGCAGCTTAGGCAGTCAAAATGAAAAACTGTTTTTT	CASSLGSQNEKLFF
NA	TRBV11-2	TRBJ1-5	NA	TGTGCCAGCAGCCCAACTGGTTTGTCGGGCAATCAGCCCCAGCATTTT	CASSPTGLSGNQPQHF
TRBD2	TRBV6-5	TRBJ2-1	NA	TGTGCGACCAGCAGAGCGGGGGGTTTATACAATGAGCAGTTCTTC	CATSRAGGLYNEQFF
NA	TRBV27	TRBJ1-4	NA	TGTGCCAGCAGTTTCGTCGGTAACAGGGCGAATGAAAAACTGTTTTTT	CASSFVGNRANEKLFF
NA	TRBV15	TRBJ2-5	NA	TGTGCCACCAGCACGGACGGTGGGGCAGAGACCCAGTACTTC	CATSTDGGAETQYF
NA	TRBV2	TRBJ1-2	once	TGTGCCAGCAGTGATTGGGGGGGTAACTATGGCTACACCTTC	CASSDWGGNYGYTF
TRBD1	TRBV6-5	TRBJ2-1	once	TGTGCCAGCAGCCCAGGGACAGGCACTAAGGGTGAGCAGTTCTTC	CASSPGTGTKGEQFF